Reported below is one TCR beta chain. These data are taken from a study of blood T cell repertoires in COVID-19. Whole-study context: Specimens from acute and convalescent COVID-19 originated in the United States, Italy and Spain. Sources were T cells, B-cell-depleted T cells, or PBMCs; the material itself was cDNA or gDNA.

The authors' processing: Amplification with reference gene primers provided the estimates of nucleated cell counts. Sequencing used immunoSEQ multiplex PCR; TCRdb keeps in-frame clones, though not all of them. Clonal size and the V and J genes are those of that table, whereas D and trimming came from the DNA. The repertoire holds fewer than 200,000 clones, with around 80% as singletons. V trimming: 2 bases; J trimming: 5 bases; junction bases outside the gene matches: 5. CDR3 length equals 14 residues. CDR1 and CDR2 from the germline V gene are MNHNS and SASEGT. This chain joins TRBV6-1 and TRBJ2-7, with 8 bases aligning to TRBD2. The sequenced sample consisted of peripheral blood. The TCR sequence derives from a woman in her seventies who had recovered from COVID-19. DNA for the CDR3: TGTGCCAGCAGTGAACGCGGGGGGTTCGACGAGCAGTACTTC. Amino acid sequence: CASSERGGFDEQYF.